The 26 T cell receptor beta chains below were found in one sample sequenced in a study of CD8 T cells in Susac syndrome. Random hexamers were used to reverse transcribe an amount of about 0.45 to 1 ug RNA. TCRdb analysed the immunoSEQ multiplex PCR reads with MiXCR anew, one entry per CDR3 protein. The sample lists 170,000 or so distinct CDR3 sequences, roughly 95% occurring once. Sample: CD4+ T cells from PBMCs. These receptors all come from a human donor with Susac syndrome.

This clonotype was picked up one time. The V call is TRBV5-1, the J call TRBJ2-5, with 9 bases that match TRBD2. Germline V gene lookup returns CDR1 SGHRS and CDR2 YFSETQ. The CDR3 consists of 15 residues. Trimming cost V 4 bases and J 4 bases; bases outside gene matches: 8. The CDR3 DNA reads TGCGCCAGCAGCGCCGGACTAGCGATAAGAGAGACCCAGTACTTC. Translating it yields CASSAGLAIRETQYF.

CDR3 in amino acids: CASSLGTPGQVGYTF. The CDR3 region has the DNA TGTGCCAGCAGCCTTGGAACGCCGGGACAAGTAGGCTACACCTTC. This rearrangement joins TRBV3-1 to TRBJ1-2, with D maybe TRBD1 (6 bases). This CDR3 has 15 residues. V was clipped by 4 bases and J by 8 bases, with 20 bases between them. Germline V gives CDR1 LGHDT, CDR2 YNNKEL (reference sequence).

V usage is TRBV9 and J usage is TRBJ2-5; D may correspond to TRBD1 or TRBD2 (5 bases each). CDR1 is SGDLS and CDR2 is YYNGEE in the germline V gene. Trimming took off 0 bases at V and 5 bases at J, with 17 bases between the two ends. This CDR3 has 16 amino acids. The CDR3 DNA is TGTGCCAGCAGCGTAGCTACCGGGGCAGGGAGTGAGACCCAGTACTTC. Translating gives CASSVATGAGSETQYF.

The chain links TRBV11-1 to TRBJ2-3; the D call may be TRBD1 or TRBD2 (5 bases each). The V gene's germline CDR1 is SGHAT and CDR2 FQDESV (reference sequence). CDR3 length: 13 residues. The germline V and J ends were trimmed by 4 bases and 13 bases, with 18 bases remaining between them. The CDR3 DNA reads TGTGCCAGCAGCTATGGCAGGGAGACTTTCGAGTATTTT. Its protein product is CASSYGRETFEYF.

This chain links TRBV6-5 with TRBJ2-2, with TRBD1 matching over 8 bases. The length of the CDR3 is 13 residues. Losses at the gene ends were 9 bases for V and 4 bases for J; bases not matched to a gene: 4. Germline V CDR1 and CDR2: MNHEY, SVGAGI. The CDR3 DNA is TGTGCCAGTTACAGGGGGAGCACCGGGGAGCTGTTTTTT. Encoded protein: CASYRGSTGELFF.

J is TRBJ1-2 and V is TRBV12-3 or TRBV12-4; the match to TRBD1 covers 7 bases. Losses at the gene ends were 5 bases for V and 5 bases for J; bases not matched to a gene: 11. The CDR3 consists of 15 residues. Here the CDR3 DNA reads TGTGCCAGCAGTCCGGGACAGAGGAGAGGGTATGGCTACACCTTC. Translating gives CASSPGQRRGYGYTF.

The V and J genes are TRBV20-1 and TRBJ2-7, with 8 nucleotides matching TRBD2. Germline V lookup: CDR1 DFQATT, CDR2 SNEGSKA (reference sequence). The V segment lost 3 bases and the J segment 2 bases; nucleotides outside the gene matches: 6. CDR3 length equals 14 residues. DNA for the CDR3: TGCAGTGCTAGGGGCCCAGCGGGAGCCTACGAGCAGTACTTC. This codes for CSARGPAGAYEQYF.

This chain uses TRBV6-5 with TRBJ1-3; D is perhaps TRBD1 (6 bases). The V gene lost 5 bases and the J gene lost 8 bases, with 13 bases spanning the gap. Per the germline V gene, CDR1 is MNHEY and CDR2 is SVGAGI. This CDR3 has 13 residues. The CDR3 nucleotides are TGTGCCAGCAGTCCCATCTACAGGGACACCATATATTTT. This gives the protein CASSPIYRDTIYF.

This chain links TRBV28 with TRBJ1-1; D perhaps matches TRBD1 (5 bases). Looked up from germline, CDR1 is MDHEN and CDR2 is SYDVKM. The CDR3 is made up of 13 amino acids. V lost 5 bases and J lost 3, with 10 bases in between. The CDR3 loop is CASSVPGHTEAFF. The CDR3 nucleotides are TGTGCCAGCAGTGTACCGGGACACACTGAAGCTTTCTTT.

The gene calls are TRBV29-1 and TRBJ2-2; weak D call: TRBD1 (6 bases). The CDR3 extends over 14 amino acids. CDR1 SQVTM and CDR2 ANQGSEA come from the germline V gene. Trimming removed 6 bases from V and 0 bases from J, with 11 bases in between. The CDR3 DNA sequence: TGCAGCGTCAGGGACAACCCGAACACCGGGGAGCTGTTTTTT. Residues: CSVRDNPNTGELFF.

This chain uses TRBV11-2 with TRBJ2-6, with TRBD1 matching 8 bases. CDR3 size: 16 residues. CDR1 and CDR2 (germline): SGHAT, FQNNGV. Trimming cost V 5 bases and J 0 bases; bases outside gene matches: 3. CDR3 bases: TGTGCCAGCAGCAGGACAGGGCCCTCTGGGGCCAACGTCCTGACTTTC. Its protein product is CASSRTGPSGANVLTF.

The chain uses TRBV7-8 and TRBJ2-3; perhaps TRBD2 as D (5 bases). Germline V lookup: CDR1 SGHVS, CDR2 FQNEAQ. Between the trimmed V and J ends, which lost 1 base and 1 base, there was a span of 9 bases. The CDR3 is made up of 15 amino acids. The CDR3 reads CASSLGGGRTDTQYF. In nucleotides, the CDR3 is TGTGCCAGCAGCTTAGGAGGCGGGCGCACAGATACGCAGTATTTT.

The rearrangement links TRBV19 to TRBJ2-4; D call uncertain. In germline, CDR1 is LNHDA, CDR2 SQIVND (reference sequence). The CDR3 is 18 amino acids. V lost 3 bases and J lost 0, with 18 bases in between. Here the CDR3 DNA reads TGTGCCAGTAGTATTTGGTCCATCGGAGCACTAGCCAAAAACATTCAGTACTTC. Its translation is CASSIWSIGALAKNIQYF.

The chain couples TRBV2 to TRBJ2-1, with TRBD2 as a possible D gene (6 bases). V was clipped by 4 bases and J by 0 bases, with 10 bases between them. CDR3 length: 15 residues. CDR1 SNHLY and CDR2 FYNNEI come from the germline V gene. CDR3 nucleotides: TGTGCCAGCAGTGTTTTCGGGAGCTCCTACAATGAGCAGTTCTTC. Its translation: CASSVFGSSYNEQFF.

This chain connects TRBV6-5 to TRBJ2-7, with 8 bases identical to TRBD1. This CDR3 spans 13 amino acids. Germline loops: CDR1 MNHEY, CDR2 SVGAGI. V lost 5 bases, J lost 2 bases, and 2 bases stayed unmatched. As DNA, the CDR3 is TGTGCCAGCAGTCGGACAGGGACCTACGAGCAGTACGTC. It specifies CASSRTGTYEQYV.

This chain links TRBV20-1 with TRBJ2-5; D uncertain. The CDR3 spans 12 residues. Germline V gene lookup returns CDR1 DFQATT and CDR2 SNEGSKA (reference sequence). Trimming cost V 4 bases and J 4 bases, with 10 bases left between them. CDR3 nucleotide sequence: TGCAGTGCTACGAAGATGATAGAGACCCAGTACTTC. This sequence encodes CSATKMIETQYF.

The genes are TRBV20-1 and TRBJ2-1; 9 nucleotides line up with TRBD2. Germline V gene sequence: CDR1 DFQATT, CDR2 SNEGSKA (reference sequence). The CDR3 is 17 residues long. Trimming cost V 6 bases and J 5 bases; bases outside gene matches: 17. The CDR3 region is CSALHNLLAGLDNEQFF. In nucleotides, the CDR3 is TGCAGTGCCCTACACAATCTCCTAGCGGGATTGGACAATGAGCAGTTCTTC.

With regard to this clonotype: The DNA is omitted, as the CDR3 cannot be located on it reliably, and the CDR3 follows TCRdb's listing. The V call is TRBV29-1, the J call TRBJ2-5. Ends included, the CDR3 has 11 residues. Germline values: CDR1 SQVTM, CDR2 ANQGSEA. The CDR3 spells CSVRFGETQYF.

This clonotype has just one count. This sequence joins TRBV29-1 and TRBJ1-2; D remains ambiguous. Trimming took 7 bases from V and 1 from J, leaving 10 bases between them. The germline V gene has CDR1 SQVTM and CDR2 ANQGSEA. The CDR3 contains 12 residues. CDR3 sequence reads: CSGVANNYGYTF. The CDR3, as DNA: TGCAGCGGAGTGGCTAATAACTATGGCTACACCTTC.

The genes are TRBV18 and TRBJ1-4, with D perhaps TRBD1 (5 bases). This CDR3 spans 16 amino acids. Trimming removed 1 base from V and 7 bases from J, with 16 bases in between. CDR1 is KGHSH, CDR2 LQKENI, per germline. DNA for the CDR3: TGTGCCAGCTCACCACGGGAGCCAAGGGGAGGTGAAAAACTGTTTTTT. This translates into CASSPREPRGGEKLFF.

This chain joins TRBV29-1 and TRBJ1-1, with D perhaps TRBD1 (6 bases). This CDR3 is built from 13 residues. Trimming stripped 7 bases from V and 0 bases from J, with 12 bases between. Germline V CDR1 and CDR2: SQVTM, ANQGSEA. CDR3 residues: CSASRGVNTEAFF. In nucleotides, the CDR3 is TGCAGCGCCTCTAGGGGGGTGAACACTGAAGCTTTCTTT. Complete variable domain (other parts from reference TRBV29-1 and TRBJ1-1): SAVISQKPSRDICQRGTSLTIQCQVDSQVTMMFWYRQQPGQSLTLIATANQGSEATYESGFVIDKFPISRPNLTFSTLTVSNMSPEDSSIYLCSASRGVNTEAFFGQGTRLTVV.

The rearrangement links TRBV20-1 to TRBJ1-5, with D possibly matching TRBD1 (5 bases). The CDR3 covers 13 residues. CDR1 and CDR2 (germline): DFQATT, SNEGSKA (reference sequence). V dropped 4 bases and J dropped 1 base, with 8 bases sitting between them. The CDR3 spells CSANQGSNQPQHF. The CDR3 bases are TGCAGTGCTAACCAGGGCAGCAATCAGCCCCAGCATTTT.

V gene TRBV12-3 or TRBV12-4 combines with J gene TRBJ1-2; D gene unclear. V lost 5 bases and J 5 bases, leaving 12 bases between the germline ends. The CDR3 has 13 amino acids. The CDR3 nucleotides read TGTGCCAGCAGTCCCCAGCCAACGTATGGCTACACCTTC. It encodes CASSPQPTYGYTF.

The CDR3: CATSDTRYRVVSNQPQHF. The DNA of the CDR3 is TGTGCCACCAGTGATACAAGGTACAGGGTGGTTAGCAATCAGCCCCAGCATTTT. The chain uses TRBV24-1 and TRBJ1-5, with a weak D call TRBD1 (6 bases). V dropped 3 bases and J dropped 0 bases, with 17 bases sitting between them. Germline V gives CDR1 KGHDR, CDR2 SFDVKD. This CDR3 region has 18 residues.

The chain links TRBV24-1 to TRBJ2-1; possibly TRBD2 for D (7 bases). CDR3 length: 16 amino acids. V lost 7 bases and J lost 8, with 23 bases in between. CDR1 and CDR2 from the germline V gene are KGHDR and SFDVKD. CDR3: CATSLRGRAPTDEQFF. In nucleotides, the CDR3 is TGTGCCACCAGCCTTAGGGGGAGGGCGCCAACCGATGAGCAGTTCTTC.

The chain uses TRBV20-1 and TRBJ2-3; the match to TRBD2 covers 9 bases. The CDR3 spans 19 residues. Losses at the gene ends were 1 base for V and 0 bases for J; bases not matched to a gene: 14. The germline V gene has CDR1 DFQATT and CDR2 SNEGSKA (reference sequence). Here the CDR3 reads CSARAALAGFVTSTDTQYF. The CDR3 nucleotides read TGCAGTGCTAGAGCTGCCCTAGCGGGATTTGTCACTAGCACAGATACGCAGTATTTT.